One T cell receptor (beta chain) is described in this entry. The entry originates in a study of control samples from healthy donors and cancer patients. The germline V gene encodes CDR1 MNHEY and CDR2 SVGEGT. Unmatched junction bases numbered 9, after V lost 6 bases and J lost 4 bases. The CDR3 spans 17 residues. Sequenced by immunoSEQ multiplex PCR; TCRdb stores in-frame clones only, minus some. The sample lists around 94,000 clones, roughly nine tenths occurring once. Sequencing was carried out using blood. The clonotype comes from a woman aged 50 to 60 in good health. The V and J genes are TRBV6-2 or TRBV6-3 and TRBJ2-3; 14 bases match TRBD2. CDR3 sequence (DNA): TGTGCCAGCAGCCGCGGGACTAGCGGGAGTTGGCCAGATACGCAGTATTTT. As protein: CASSRGTSGSWPDTQYF.